The 17 T cell receptor beta chains given below trace back to one sample, sequenced in a study of blood T cell repertoires in COVID-19. Profiling relied on immunoSEQ multiplex PCR, and the TCRdb table lists in-frame clones only, not all of them. Of approximately 250,000 clones listed, approximately 90% were seen once; the top ten hold more than 3.5%. The sequenced sample was PBMCs or T cells enriched from blood (not recorded which). These receptors all come from a woman aged 25 to 45 who had recovered from COVID-19.

The rearrangement links TRBV6-1 to TRBJ1-5, with 9 bases that match TRBD1. With 4 bases clipped from V and 0 bases from J, the junction kept 7 bases outside the gene matches. Germline CDR1 reads MNHNS; CDR2 reads SASEGT. The CDR3 is 17 residues long. DNA for the CDR3: TGTGCCAGCAGTGTTCAACAGGGGGCGCTTAGCAATCAGCCCCAGCATTTT. Residues: CASSVQQGALSNQPQHF.

The chain's CDR3 is CASSPGSNQPQHF. In nucleotides, the CDR3 is TGTGCCAGCTCACCCGGGAGCAATCAGCCCCAGCATTTT. This chain joins TRBV18 and TRBJ1-5; D remains ambiguous. The CDR3 has 13 residues. Germline-derived CDR1 and CDR2 are KGHSH and LQKENI. Trimming removed 3 bases from V and 1 base from J, with 4 bases in between. The full variable domain, with the rest looked up from reference TRBV18 and TRBJ1-5, is NAGVMQNPRHLVRRRGQEARLRCSPMKGHSHVYWYRQLPEEGLKFMVYLQKENIIDESGMPKERFSAEFPKEGPSILRIQQVVRGDSAAYFCASSPGSNQPQHFGDGTRLSIL.

This clone was seen only a few times. The V gene is TRBV3-1 (or the pseudogene TRBV3-2), the J gene TRBJ1-1; 8 bases line up with TRBD1. There are 14 residues in the CDR3. CDR1 and CDR2 (germline): LGHDT, YNNKEL (reference sequence). The junction had 4 bases not matched to a gene; V was cut back by 5 bases and J by 2 bases. The CDR3, as DNA: TGTGCCAGCAGCACAGGGGGGCAAAACACTGAAGCTTTCTTT. It encodes CASSTGGQNTEAFF.

The chain is built from TRBV30 and TRBJ1-2; a possible D gene is TRBD1 (6 bases). The V gene's germline CDR1 is GTSNPN and CDR2 SVGIG (reference sequence). This CDR3 has 13 residues. Trimming removed 6 bases from V and 8 bases from J, with 19 bases in between. The CDR3 DNA follows: TGTGCCTGCCTCCGAGGGGGATTGAGAGGCTACACCTTC. It specifies CACLRGGLRGYTF.

V and J are TRBV28 and TRBJ1-4, with D possibly matching TRBD1 (5 bases). The V gene's germline CDR1 is MDHEN and CDR2 SYDVKM. V gave up 5 bases and J gave up 7 bases, with 17 bases separating them. The CDR3 covers 15 residues. CDR3 sequence: CASSAPRDGSEKLFF. In DNA form, the CDR3 reads TGTGCCAGCAGTGCGCCACGGGACGGGAGTGAAAAACTGTTTTTT.

V and J are TRBV7-6 and TRBJ2-2; D is possibly TRBD2 (6 bases). Trimming took off 1 base at V and 4 bases at J, with 10 bases between the two ends. The CDR3 spans 15 residues. Germline V gene sequence: CDR1 SGHVS, CDR2 FNYEAQ. The CDR3 region has the DNA TGTGCCAGCAGCTTAGTCGGGCGGGGCACCGGGGAGCTGTTTTTT. The encoded protein is CASSLVGRGTGELFF.

This clone came up once. The J gene is TRBJ1-1, the V gene TRBV14, with a weak D call TRBD1 (5 bases). V lost 4 bases to trimming and J lost 11 bases, with 20 bases between them. Germline CDR1 is SGHDN and CDR2 is FVKESK. CDR3 size: 14 residues. CDR3 sequence (DNA): TGTGCCAGCAGCCCCTTGACAGAAAGACAAAGGGCTTTCTTT. It translates to CASSPLTERQRAFF.

The chain uses TRBV27 and TRBJ1-6, with D maybe TRBD1 (5 bases). The CDR3 contains 19 residues. CDR1 is MNHEY, CDR2 SMNVEV, per germline (reference sequence). Trimming left V 8 bases short and J 1 base short, with 24 bases between. CDR3 region: CASSLGRGKRGSYNSPLHF. CDR3 coding DNA: TGTGCCAGCTCGTTGGGGCGTGGGAAAAGGGGATCCTATAATTCACCCCTCCACTTT.

The chain joins TRBV7-9 to TRBJ2-7, with D possibly being TRBD1 (5 bases). CDR3 length equals 14 residues. Trimming cost V 2 bases and J 5 bases, with 13 bases left between them. The germline CDR1 and CDR2 sequences are SEHNR and FQNEAQ (reference sequence). This CDR3 reads CASSLLKGLDEQYF. CDR3 in DNA: TGTGCCAGCAGCTTATTGAAGGGGTTGGACGAGCAGTACTTC.

The genes are TRBV28 and TRBJ2-7; TRBD2 aligns across 11 bases. V was clipped by 8 bases and J by 6 bases; unmatched bases: 12. The V gene's germline CDR1 is MDHEN and CDR2 SYDVKM. The CDR3 is 15 amino acids. CDR3 nucleotides: TGTGCCAGCTCCCGTGCTAGCGGGAGGTCGGGCGAGCAGTACTTC. It encodes CASSRASGRSGEQYF.

CDR3 in DNA: TGTGCCAGCAGTTTAGGCGGGACAGAGTTCTTC. Amino acid sequence: CASSLGGTEFF. V is TRBV12-3 or TRBV12-4 and J is TRBJ2-1, with D tentatively TRBD1 (7 bases). The CDR3 has 11 residues. V lost 1 base and J lost 14, with 9 bases in between.

V and J are TRBV30 and TRBJ2-7; 10 positions agree with TRBD1. V shed 5 bases, J shed 9 bases, and the junction held 13 bases outside the gene matches. Germline lookup yields CDR1 GTSNPN and CDR2 SVGIG (reference sequence). The CDR3 is 14 amino acids. The CDR3 loop is CAWGGGTGALGQYF. DNA of the CDR3: TGTGCCTGGGGTGGTGGGACAGGGGCTTTGGGGCAGTACTTC. Looking up the rest from reference TRBV30 and TRBJ2-7 gives the full variable domain: SQTIHQWPATLVQPVGSPLSLECTVEGTSNPNLYWYRQAAGRGLQLLFYSVGIGQISSEVPQNLSASRPQDRQFILSSKKLLLSDSGFYLCAWGGGTGALGQYFGPGTRLTVT.

This chain uses TRBV7-2 with TRBJ1-1, with 11 bases fitting TRBD1. CDR3 length equals 15 residues. The ends lost 6 bases at V and 0 bases at J; junction bases unmatched: 3. Per the germline V gene, CDR1 is SGHTA and CDR2 is FQGNSA. The CDR3, as DNA: TGTGCCAGCAGTTGGACAGGGGGCATGAACACTGAAGCTTTCTTT. It translates to CASSWTGGMNTEAFF.

The genes are TRBV5-4 and TRBJ2-5; D remains unclear. CDR1 is SGHNT, CDR2 YYREEE, per germline (reference sequence). The CDR3 totals 15 residues. Between the trimmed V and J ends, which lost 5 bases and 2 bases, there was a span of 16 bases. This CDR3 reads CASRYFGEAQETQYF. In DNA form, the CDR3 reads TGTGCCAGCAGGTACTTCGGAGAGGCACAAGAGACCCAGTACTTC.

This clone has just one count. The V gene is TRBV9, the J gene TRBJ2-7; D perhaps matches TRBD1 (6 bases). CDR3 size: 14 residues. Deletions cut 4 bases from V and 3 bases from J, with 14 bases between. Looked up from germline, CDR1 is SGDLS and CDR2 is YYNGEE. CDR3 bases: TGTGCCAGCAGCCCGTGGACAGTAGGCTACGAGCAGTACTTC. Translated, it gives CASSPWTVGYEQYF.

The chain carries TRBV5-8 and TRBJ1-4; D uncertain. Germline loops: CDR1 SGHTS, CDR2 YDEGEE. This CDR3 is built from 16 residues. Trimming shortened V by 0 bases and J by 9 bases, and 18 bases separated the two germline ends. The CDR3, as DNA: TGTGCCAGCAGCTTGGCCCTTGACTCCGGCGCCCAAAAACTGTTTTTT. Protein sequence: CASSLALDSGAQKLFF. The full variable domain, with the rest looked up from reference TRBV5-8 and TRBJ1-4, is EAGVTQSPTHLIKTRGQQATLRCSPISGHTSVYWYQQALGLGLQFLLWYDEGEERNRGNFPPRFSGRQFPNYSSELNVNALELEDSALYLCASSLALDSGAQKLFFGSGTQLSVL.

This chain uses TRBV28 with TRBJ2-7; the D is unclear. Germline V gene lookup returns CDR1 MDHEN and CDR2 SYDVKM. This CDR3 has 12 amino acids. Trimming removed 1 base at V and 5 bases at J, with 6 bases between. The DNA for the CDR3 is TGTGCCAGCAGTTTATTGGGCGACGAGCAGTACTTC. This encodes CASSLLGDEQYF.